These 29 T cell receptor beta chains were all obtained from the same sample, sequenced in a study of graft-versus-host responses after intestinal transplantation. For these receptors, no antigen is known. Some clones are missing from TCRdb's copy, which holds only in-frame ones; the method was immunoSEQ multiplex PCR. This sample carries some 81,000 clones, 70% to 90% of them seen once, and the ten largest clones take roughly 0.31%. This specimen consisted of unstimulated CD4+ T cells sorted from spleen or lymph node cells, obtained before intestinal transplant. Source of these receptors: a human donor who received an intestinal transplant.

The chain employs TRBV2 and TRBJ2-5; unclear D gene. The V gene lost 3 bases and the J gene lost 4 bases, with 6 bases spanning the gap. Germline-derived CDR1 and CDR2 are SNHLY and FYNNEI. The CDR3 spans 12 residues. The CDR3 reads CASSDTRETQYF. The CDR3 DNA is TGTGCCAGCAGTGATACAAGAGAGACCCAGTACTTC. Based on the CDR3 plus reference TRBV2 and TRBJ2-5, the full variable domain is EPEVTQTPSHQVTQMGQEVILRCVPISNHLYFYWYRQILGQKVEFLVSFYNNEISEKSEIFDDQFSVERPDGSNFTLKIRSTKLEDSAMYFCASSDTRETQYFGPGTRLLVL.

This sequence joins TRBV9 and TRBJ2-3; TRBD2 matches at 9 bases. CDR1 is SGDLS, CDR2 YYNGEE, per germline. V lost 2 bases and J lost 3; bases outside the gene matches: 4. This CDR3 has 15 residues. CDR3 sequence: CASSVTSGRTDTQYF. CDR3 bases: TGTGCCAGCAGCGTTACTAGCGGGCGAACAGATACGCAGTATTTT.

This rearrangement joins TRBV6-4 to TRBJ2-1; TRBD2 agrees at 15 bases. CDR1 is MRHNA, CDR2 SNTAGT, per germline. CDR3 length: 16 amino acids. With 5 bases clipped from V and 5 bases from J, the junction kept 4 bases outside the gene matches. The DNA of the CDR3 is TGTGCCAGCAGTAGGACTAGCGGGGGGGTAAACAATGAGCAGTTCTTC. It translates to CASSRTSGGVNNEQFF.

The chain carries TRBV28 and TRBJ1-5, with D possibly TRBD1 on 5 matching bases. Trimming removed 3 bases at V and 7 bases at J, with 16 bases between. This CDR3 is built from 15 residues. Germline CDR1 MDHEN, CDR2 SYDVKM. CDR3 nucleotide sequence: TGTGCCAGCAGTTTTATCGTCCAGGGCTCCCAGCCCCAGCATTTT. Translated: CASSFIVQGSQPQHF.

The rearrangement joins TRBV6-5 to TRBJ2-7; a weak D match, TRBD2 (6 bases). Trimming removed 5 bases from V and 2 bases from J, with 13 bases in between. This CDR3 has 14 amino acids. CDR1 and CDR2 (germline): MNHEY, SVGAGI. In DNA form, the CDR3 reads TGTGCCAGCAGTCGCGGGGTAGGGACCTACGAGCAGTACTTC. Protein sequence: CASSRGVGTYEQYF.

The chain combines TRBV4-2 with TRBJ2-3, with 8 bases identical to TRBD2. Germline V lookup: CDR1 LGHNA, CDR2 YNFKEQ. There are 15 residues in the CDR3. Losses at the gene ends were 4 bases for V and 4 bases for J; bases not matched to a gene: 7. CDR3 loop: CASSPTDGGADTQYF. CDR3 nucleotide sequence: TGTGCCAGCAGCCCTACGGACGGGGGGGCAGATACGCAGTATTTT.

This clone appeared a single time. The V and J genes are TRBV5-1 and TRBJ2-7; 9 nucleotides line up with TRBD2. Germline CDR1 and CDR2: SGHRS and YFSETQ. CDR3 length: 15 residues. The junction had 5 bases not matched to a gene; V was cut back by 0 bases and J by 4 bases. The DNA for the CDR3 is TGCGCCAGCAGCTTGGATTCTAGCGGGACATACGAGCAGTACTTC. This translates into CASSLDSSGTYEQYF.

The chain is built from TRBV5-1 and TRBJ2-4, with 13 nucleotides matching TRBD2. The ends lost 4 bases at V and 8 bases at J; junction bases unmatched: 9. The V gene's germline CDR1 is SGHRS and CDR2 YFSETQ. The CDR3 consists of 16 residues. Here the CDR3 DNA reads TGCGCCAGCAGCCTCACTAGCGGGAGGGCCGGGGACATTCAGTACTTC. The encoded protein is CASSLTSGRAGDIQYF.

The J gene is TRBJ1-2, the V gene TRBV4-1, with unresolved D. The CDR3 covers 15 residues. The V and J ends lost 0 bases and 4 bases respectively, with 12 bases between them. Germline V CDR1 and CDR2: MGHRA, YSYEKL. The CDR3 protein is CASSQDLPSGYGYTF. For the CDR3, the DNA is TGCGCCAGCAGCCAAGACCTCCCCTCGGGCTATGGCTACACCTTC.

This chain connects TRBV18 to TRBJ2-1; tentative D call: TRBD1 (5 bases). This CDR3 is 15 amino acids long. Germline-derived CDR1 and CDR2 are KGHSH and LQKENI. Trimming removed 3 bases from V and 7 bases from J, with 16 bases in between. The CDR3 coding sequence is TGTGCCAGCTCACCCCGATCGACAGCCGGTAATGAGCAGTTCTTC. Its translation: CASSPRSTAGNEQFF. Using reference TRBV18 and TRBJ2-1 for the parts outside the CDR3, the full variable domain is NAGVMQNPRHLVRRRGQEARLRCSPMKGHSHVYWYRQLPEEGLKFMVYLQKENIIDESGMPKERFSAEFPKEGPSILRIQQVVRGDSAAYFCASSPRSTAGNEQFFGPGTRLTVL.

This chain connects TRBV2 to TRBJ1-1; the D is unclear. Germline V lookup: CDR1 SNHLY, CDR2 FYNNEI. The CDR3 totals 13 residues. The V end lost 7 bases, the J end lost 2 bases, and 11 bases lay between the germline ends. The CDR3 DNA follows: TGTGCCAGCACTTTCGGGGTCAACACTGAAGCTTTCTTT. The encoded protein is CASTFGVNTEAFF.

The V and J genes are TRBV4-1 and TRBJ1-4, with 7 bases aligning to TRBD1. Germline CDR1 reads MGHRA; CDR2 reads YSYEKL. This CDR3 comprises 16 residues. Trimming at V came to 0 bases and at J to 9 bases, leaving 10 bases not matched to a gene. The CDR3, as DNA: TGCGCCAGCAGCCAAGACCGGACAGGCCTAATGAAAAAACTGTTTTTT. As protein: CASSQDRTGLMKKLFF.

This clone was recorded only once. The chain is built from TRBV27 and TRBJ1-1; D perhaps matches TRBD1 (5 bases). Trimming took 0 bases from V and 4 from J, leaving 18 bases between them. The CDR3 has 17 amino acids. CDR1 is MNHEY and CDR2 is SMNVEV in the germline V gene (reference sequence). The DNA for the CDR3 is TGTGCCAGCAGTTTATCGTGGACCCGGCGGAGGGGCACTGAAGCTTTCTTT. Its translation is CASSLSWTRRRGTEAFF.

The rearrangement uses TRBV5-4 and TRBJ2-6, with 9 bases matching TRBD1. Unmatched junction bases numbered 9, after V lost 3 bases and J lost 2 bases. The CDR3 sequence is 18 residues long. The germline V gene encodes CDR1 SGHNT and CDR2 YYREEE (reference sequence). The CDR3 DNA sequence: TGTGCCAGCAGCTCCAGACTCGGACAGGGGACTGGGGCCAACGTCCTGACTTTC. Translated, it gives CASSSRLGQGTGANVLTF.

J is TRBJ2-7 and V is TRBV5-1; 10 bases line up with TRBD1. Trimming took 0 bases from V and 5 from J; bases not matched to a gene: 8. This CDR3 region has 16 residues. Looked up from germline, CDR1 is SGHRS and CDR2 is YFSETQ. DNA of the CDR3: TGCGCCAGCAGCTTGGCTTGGGACAGGGGCCCCCACGAGCAGTACTTC. This codes for CASSLAWDRGPHEQYF.

The chain recombines TRBV10-1 with TRBJ2-7; the D gene is possibly TRBD1 (5 bases). Trimming removed 2 bases at V and 5 bases at J, with 16 bases between. This CDR3 has 15 amino acids. CDR1 is WNHNN and CDR2 is SYGVQD in the germline V gene (reference sequence). The DNA for the CDR3 is TGCGCCAGCAGTGAGGGCTCAGGGTCACGTCACGAGCAGTACTTC. Translation gives CASSEGSGSRHEQYF.

The V call is TRBV2, the J call TRBJ1-1, with D possibly matching TRBD1 (5 bases). Between the trimmed V and J ends, which lost 11 bases and 1 base, there was a span of 14 bases. Germline CDR1 is SNHLY and CDR2 is FYNNEI. The CDR3 spans 13 residues. This CDR3 reads CAGKEGRNTEAFF. The CDR3, as DNA: TGTGCCGGCAAGGAGGGGCGGAACACTGAAGCTTTCTTT.

Here the CDR3 reads CAWRLGQANTEAFF. The CDR3 DNA is TGTGCCTGGAGGCTGGGGCAGGCGAACACTGAAGCTTTCTTT. J is TRBJ1-1 and V is TRBV30; possibly TRBD1 for D (5 bases). This CDR3 has 14 residues. Germline V gene data show CDR1 as GTSNPN and CDR2 as SVGIG (reference sequence). V was trimmed by 3 bases and J by 1 base, leaving 12 bases between them. Full variable domain (remainder filled in from reference TRBV30 and TRBJ1-1): SQTIHQWPATLVQPVGSPLSLECTVEGTSNPNLYWYRQAAGRGLQLLFYSVGIGQISSEVPQNLSASRPQDRQFILSSKKLLLSDSGFYLCAWRLGQANTEAFFGQGTRLTVV.

Note on this clone: The sample holds other DNA sequences that translate to the same CDR3. The V gene is TRBV28, the J gene TRBJ2-7; 8 nucleotides agree with TRBD2. This CDR3 is 15 amino acids long. Germline V CDR1 and CDR2: MDHEN, SYDVKM. The V gene end was trimmed by 4 bases and the J gene end by 4 bases; junction bases not matched to a gene: 9. The CDR3 DNA follows: TGTGCCAGCAGTTCTGCGGGGGGTTCGGGATACGAGCAGTACTTC. It specifies CASSSAGGSGYEQYF.

The chain combines TRBV5-1 with TRBJ2-2; tentatively, D is TRBD2 (5 bases). Between the trimmed V and J ends, which lost 4 bases and 5 bases, there was a span of 9 bases. The CDR3 length is 13 residues. Germline V CDR1 and CDR2: SGHRS, YFSETQ. For the CDR3, the DNA is TGCGCCAGCAGCCCCGGACTTACCGGGGAGCTGTTTTTT. Translated, it gives CASSPGLTGELFF. The entire variable domain, with the rest obtained from reference TRBV5-1 and TRBJ2-2, is as follows: KAGVTQTPRYLIKTRGQQVTLSCSPISGHRSVSWYQQTPGQGLQFLFEYFSETQRNKGNFPGRFSGRQFSNSRSEMNVSTLELGDSALYLCASSPGLTGELFFGEGSRLTVL.

The CDR3 sequence: CASSTLRAYEQYF. The CDR3, as DNA: TGTGCCAGCAGCACCCTGAGGGCCTACGAGCAGTACTTC. The genes are TRBV11-2 and TRBJ2-7; a weak D match, TRBD2 (5 bases). Germline values: CDR1 SGHAT, CDR2 FQNNGV. Trimming cost V 5 bases and J 2 bases, with 10 bases left between them. There are 13 residues in the CDR3.

The rearrangement joins TRBV25-1 to TRBJ1-2, with 12 positions matching TRBD1. This CDR3 has 14 residues. Germline CDR1 MGHDK, CDR2 SYGVNS. Trimming cost V 11 bases and J 7 bases; bases outside gene matches: 11. CDR3 sequence (DNA): TGTGCCTCCGGGTGGGGACAGGGGGCCGGTGGCTACACCTTC. It codes for CASGWGQGAGGYTF.

The chain combines TRBV5-4 with TRBJ2-7; 8 nucleotides align to TRBD1. The V and J ends lost 2 bases and 4 bases, in that order; junction bases with no gene match: 5. The CDR3 covers 14 residues. Germline CDR1 reads SGHNT; CDR2 reads YYREEE (reference sequence). The CDR3 loop reads CASSFGRGQYEQYF. As DNA, the CDR3 is TGTGCCAGCAGCTTTGGCAGGGGGCAGTACGAGCAGTACTTC.

The chain is built from TRBV6-1 and TRBJ1-2, with a possible D match to TRBD1 (6 bases). The germline V and J ends were trimmed by 7 bases and 0 bases, with 15 bases remaining between them. Germline V gene sequence: CDR1 MNHNS, CDR2 SASEGT. The CDR3 totals 15 residues. This chain's CDR3 is CASILQGRANYGYTF. CDR3 DNA: TGTGCCAGCATTCTACAGGGCCGAGCTAACTATGGCTACACCTTC.

This clone was seen once. The rearrangement links TRBV5-1 to TRBJ2-6; TRBD1 matches at 9 bases. Germline-derived CDR1 and CDR2 are SGHRS and YFSETQ. V lost 4 bases to trimming and J lost 2 bases; unmatched junction nucleotides: 13. The CDR3 totals 19 residues. The CDR3 here is CASSVNPGTGITGANVLTF. DNA for the CDR3: TGCGCCAGCAGCGTGAATCCCGGGACAGGGATCACTGGGGCCAACGTCCTGACTTTC.

The chain carries TRBV21-1 and TRBJ2-7; whether TRBD2, the table's D call, matches the DNA was not checked. TRBV21-1 is tagged as a pseudogene. The CDR3 has 14 amino acids. The DNA of the CDR3 is TGTGCCAGCAGCAATCGCCCGGGCTCCTACGAGCAGTACTTC. This sequence encodes CASSNRPGSYEQYF.

V and J are TRBV18 and TRBJ2-5; D call uncertain. CDR3 length equals 13 residues. V lost 4 bases to trimming and J lost 2 bases, with 8 bases between them. Germline assignment: CDR1 KGHSH and CDR2 LQKENI. The CDR3 region is CASSRAIQETQYF. The CDR3 bases are TGTGCCAGCTCACGGGCAATACAAGAGACCCAGTACTTC.

This clone was picked up a small number of times. The genes are TRBV4-2 and TRBJ1-4; 9 bases map to TRBD1. The V gene end was trimmed by 3 bases and the J gene end by 7 bases; junction bases not matched to a gene: 9. The CDR3 totals 16 residues. CDR1 and CDR2 from the germline V gene are LGHNA and YNFKEQ. The CDR3 DNA reads TGTGCCAGCAGCCAGGATACAGGGGGCGCAAGTGAAAAACTGTTTTTT. Amino acid sequence: CASSQDTGGASEKLFF.

The chain is built from TRBV9 and TRBJ2-1; TRBD2 is a possible D gene (6 bases). The germline V gene has CDR1 SGDLS and CDR2 YYNGEE. Trimming shortened V by 0 bases and J by 7 bases, and 20 bases separated the two germline ends. The CDR3 loop spans 17 amino acids. The CDR3 DNA follows: TGTGCCAGCAGCGTAGCGGAGGGGTCCGAGACGAAGAATGAGCAGTTCTTC. Translated, it gives CASSVAEGSETKNEQFF.